A single sample is the source of the 20 T cell receptor beta chains below, sequenced in a study of a mutant IDH1 vaccine in newly diagnosed glioma. As for time point: week 11, during vaccination. One vaccine dose held 300 ug of mutant IDH1 20-mer peptide and came with topical imiquimod. No antigen has been assigned to these receptors. Using immunoSEQ multiplex PCR, the repertoire was profiled, and TCRdb retains in-frame clones only, with some absent. The table records under 150,000 clones, roughly 90% of them present only once. The sample here was PBMCs, taken from a glioma patient whose treatment included an IDH1 peptide vaccine. These receptors all stem from a woman aged 45-60 years with glioma.

This clone was counted once. The chain combines TRBV15 with TRBJ2-1, with 11 bases identical to TRBD2. Germline lookup yields CDR1 LNHNV and CDR2 YYDKDF (reference sequence). This CDR3 region has 18 residues. With V trimmed by 8 bases and J by 0 bases, 12 bases remained unmatched. CDR3 nucleotide sequence: TGTGCCACCTTATCCGGGACTAGCGGAACCCGCTCCTACAATGAGCAGTTCTTC. As protein: CATLSGTSGTRSYNEQFF. Variable domain in full (rest from reference TRBV15 and TRBJ2-1): DAMVIQNPRYQVTQFGKPVTLSCSQTLNHNVMYWYQQKSSQAPKLLFHYYDKDFNNEADTPDNFQSRRPNTSFCFLDIRSPGLGDTAMYLCATLSGTSGTRSYNEQFFGPGTRLTVL.

The rearrangement joins TRBV5-1 to TRBJ2-3; 8 nucleotides align to TRBD1. Germline CDR1 SGHRS, CDR2 YFSETQ. Trimming cost V 0 bases and J 3 bases; bases outside gene matches: 0. The CDR3 sequence is 14 residues long. In DNA, the CDR3 is TGCGCCAGCAGCTTGGGGACAGGGACAGATACGCAGTATTTT. This sequence encodes CASSLGTGTDTQYF.

The chain uses TRBV5-1 and TRBJ2-7; D call uncertain. Trimming took off 4 bases at V and 1 base at J, with 12 bases between the two ends. Germline loops: CDR1 SGHRS, CDR2 YFSETQ. The CDR3 contains 14 residues. The CDR3 region is CASSALVSSYEQYF. CDR3 nucleotide sequence: TGCGCCAGCAGCGCGTTGGTGTCGTCCTACGAGCAGTACTTC.

This clone has a single count. The rearrangement joins TRBV5-1 to TRBJ2-7; 9 positions match TRBD1. Per germline, CDR1 SGHRS and CDR2 YFSETQ. V lost 3 bases and J lost 3; bases outside the gene matches: 4. CDR3 length equals 14 residues. CDR3 residues: CASSYSTGGYEQYF. CDR3 sequence (DNA): TGCGCCAGCAGCTACTCGACAGGGGGCTACGAGCAGTACTTC.

This clone has only a few counts. The gene calls are TRBV5-1 and TRBJ1-1; D is unclear. Looked up from germline, CDR1 is SGHRS and CDR2 is YFSETQ. CDR3 length: 14 residues. Trimming removed 7 bases from V and 4 bases from J, with 17 bases in between. The CDR3 bases are TGCGCCAGCGCCAACGACCGGGGAGGCACTGAAGCTTTCTTT. Its translation is CASANDRGGTEAFF.

The rearrangement uses TRBV27 and TRBJ2-4; TRBD1 might be the D (5 bases). This CDR3 is built from 14 residues. V was cut by 5 bases and J by 1 base, with 9 bases left in between. Germline V gene sequence: CDR1 MNHEY, CDR2 SMNVEV (reference sequence). The CDR3 nucleotides are TGTGCCAGCAGTCAGCGACAGGCCAAAAACATTCAGTACTTC. It translates to CASSQRQAKNIQYF.

The chain links TRBV7-5 to TRBJ2-4; the D segment call TRBD2 is taken from the table without a DNA check. TRBV7-5 is classified as a pseudogene. CDR3 length: 11 amino acids. DNA for the CDR3: TGTGCCAGGGGGGATAGCGGGATTCAGTACTTC. Protein: CARGDSGIQYF.

This chain joins TRBV7-9 and TRBJ2-7; tentative D call: TRBD1 (5 bases). CDR3 length equals 12 residues. V gave up 8 bases and J gave up 2 bases, with 10 bases separating them. The V gene's germline CDR1 is SEHNR and CDR2 FQNEAQ (reference sequence). The CDR3 loop reads CASGAYTYEQYF. Written as DNA, the CDR3 is TGTGCCAGCGGGGCTTATACCTACGAGCAGTACTTC.

CDR3 sequence reads: CASSFRLARWYTGELFF. The CDR3 nucleotides read TGTGCCAGCAGCTTTAGACTAGCGCGGTGGTACACCGGGGAGCTGTTTTTT. The chain links TRBV21-1 to TRBJ2-2; the tabulated D call, TRBD2, remains unverified against the DNA. TRBV21-1 is a listed pseudogene. The CDR3 extends over 17 amino acids.

V and J are TRBV7-9 and TRBJ2-1; no clear D gene. V was clipped by 1 base and J by 15 bases, with 10 bases between them. The CDR3 spans 11 residues. Germline CDR1 reads SEHNR; CDR2 reads FQNEAQ (reference sequence). The CDR3, as DNA: TGTGCCAGCAGCTTAGATGGGGAAGGGTTCTTC. This gives the protein CASSLDGEGFF.

This chain links TRBV11-2 with TRBJ2-7; tentatively, D is TRBD1 or TRBD2 (5 bases each). The CDR3 totals 15 residues. The germline gives CDR1 SGHAT, CDR2 FQNNGV. V was shortened by 4 bases and J by 0 bases, with 13 bases between the two germline ends. CDR3 in amino acids: CASSSPGSLSYEQYF. Written as DNA, the CDR3 is TGTGCCAGCAGCTCGCCAGGGAGCCTCTCCTACGAGCAGTACTTC.

The genes are TRBV19 and TRBJ1-5, with D tentatively TRBD1 (6 bases). The CDR3 runs 13 residues. With 8 bases removed from V and 6 bases from J, the gap between germline ends came to 14 bases. The germline V gene encodes CDR1 LNHDA and CDR2 SQIVND (reference sequence). The CDR3 protein is CASSSGDAQPQHF. CDR3 coding DNA: TGTGCCAGTTCCTCAGGGGACGCTCAGCCCCAGCATTTT. The variable domain in full, completed from reference TRBV19 and TRBJ1-5, reads DGGITQSPKYLFRKEGQNVTLSCEQNLNHDAMYWYRQDPGQGLRLIYYSQIVNDFQKGDIAEGYSVSREKKESFPLTVTSAQKNPTAFYLCASSSGDAQPQHFGDGTRLSIL.

This chain connects TRBV6-1 to TRBJ2-7, with D perhaps given as TRBD1 or TRBD2 (5 bases each). The CDR3 length is 15 residues. V was trimmed by 5 bases and J by 5 bases, leaving 19 bases between them. Per germline, CDR1 MNHNS and CDR2 SASEGT. CDR3 protein: CASSPSRDGVNEQYF. The CDR3 nucleotides are TGTGCCAGCAGTCCAAGTCGGGACGGTGTCAACGAGCAGTACTTC.

The chain links TRBV28 to TRBJ2-3; D gene ambiguous. Germline lookup yields CDR1 MDHEN and CDR2 SYDVKM. CDR3 length: 12 amino acids. V lost 2 bases, J lost 5 bases, and 5 bases lay in between. The CDR3 bases are TGTGCCAGCAGTTTAGGTGGAGATACGCAGTATTTT. Its protein is CASSLGGDTQYF.

J is TRBJ1-1 and V is TRBV29-1, with D perhaps TRBD1 (5 bases). Germline CDR1 SQVTM, CDR2 ANQGSEA. The CDR3 extends over 14 amino acids. The ends were cut back, 7 bases at V and 4 bases at J, with 19 bases in the middle. In DNA, the CDR3 is TGCAGCGCGGTACTTCTGGGCCAGGGCACTGAAGCTTTCTTT. Encoded protein: CSAVLLGQGTEAFF.

The chain is built from TRBV5-6 and TRBJ2-3, with D perhaps TRBD2 (5 bases). V was clipped by 3 bases and J by 2 bases, with 10 bases between them. The CDR3 covers 14 residues. CDR1 and CDR2 from the germline V gene are SGHDT and YYEEEE. The CDR3, as DNA: TGTGCCAGCAGCTCACTAGGGAACACAGATACGCAGTATTTT. This codes for CASSSLGNTDTQYF.

The gene calls are TRBV18 and TRBJ2-1; D gene unclear. V was shortened by 0 bases and J by 0 bases, with 12 bases between the two germline ends. The CDR3 is made up of 17 amino acids. Per the germline V gene, CDR1 is KGHSH and CDR2 is LQKENI. The CDR3: CASSPPTGRSSYNEQFF. In nucleotides, the CDR3 is TGTGCCAGCTCACCACCGACCGGCAGAAGCTCCTACAATGAGCAGTTCTTC.

The chain links TRBV30 to TRBJ2-3; 8 nucleotides line up with TRBD1. CDR1 is GTSNPN and CDR2 is SVGIG in the germline V gene (reference sequence). V trimming: 0 bases; J trimming: 14 bases; junction bases outside the gene matches: 10. The CDR3 runs 13 residues. In DNA form, the CDR3 reads TGTGCCTGGAGTGTAACGTGGGCAGGGGGCCGGTATTTT. Its translation is CAWSVTWAGGRYF. Full variable domain (rest looked up from reference TRBV30 and TRBJ2-3): SQTIHQWPATLVQPVGSPLSLECTVEGTSNPNLYWYRQAAGRGLQLLFYSVGIGQISSEVPQNLSASRPQDRQFILSSKKLLLSDSGFYLCAWSVTWAGGRYFGPGTRLTVL.

The V gene is TRBV7-9, the J gene TRBJ2-1, with TRBD2 identical over 7 bases. This CDR3 has 14 residues. V lost 4 bases, J lost 3 bases, and 3 bases stayed unmatched. Per the germline V gene, CDR1 is SEHNR and CDR2 is FQNEAQ (reference sequence). CDR3 coding DNA: TGTGCCAGCAGCTCCCCGGGAGGCTACAATGAGCAGTTCTTC. Residues: CASSSPGGYNEQFF.

In its sample, this clone was seen once. V is TRBV28 and J is TRBJ1-4, with D tentatively TRBD1 (5 bases). This CDR3 has 13 residues. Trimming removed 2 bases from V and 8 bases from J, with 9 bases in between. CDR1 is MDHEN, CDR2 SYDVKM, per germline. CDR3 bases: TGTGCCAGCAGTTTACAGGGTTGGGAAAAACTGTTTTTT. Translated, it gives CASSLQGWEKLFF.